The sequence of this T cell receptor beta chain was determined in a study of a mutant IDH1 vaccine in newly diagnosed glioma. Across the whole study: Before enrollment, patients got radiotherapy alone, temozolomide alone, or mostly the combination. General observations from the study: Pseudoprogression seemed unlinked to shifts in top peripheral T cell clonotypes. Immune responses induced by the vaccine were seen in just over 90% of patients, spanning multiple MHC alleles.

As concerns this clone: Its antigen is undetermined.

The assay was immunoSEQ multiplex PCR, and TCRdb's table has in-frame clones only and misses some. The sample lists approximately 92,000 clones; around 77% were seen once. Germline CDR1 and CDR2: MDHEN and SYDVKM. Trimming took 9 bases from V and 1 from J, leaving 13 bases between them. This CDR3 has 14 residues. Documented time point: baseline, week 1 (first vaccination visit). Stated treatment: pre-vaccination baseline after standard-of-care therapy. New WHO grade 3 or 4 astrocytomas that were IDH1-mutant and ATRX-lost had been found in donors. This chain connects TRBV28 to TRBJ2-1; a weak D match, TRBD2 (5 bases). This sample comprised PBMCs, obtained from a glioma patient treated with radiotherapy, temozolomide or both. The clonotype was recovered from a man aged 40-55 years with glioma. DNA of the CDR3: TGTGCCAGGTTTAGGAGGTCTTCCTACAATGAGCAGTTCTTC. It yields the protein CARFRRSSYNEQFF.